This T cell receptor beta chain originates from a study of blood T cell repertoires in COVID-19. The wider study: Sites in the United States, Italy and Spain provided acute and convalescent COVID-19 samples. The analysed material was cDNA or gDNA that came from T cells, B-cell-depleted T cells, or PBMCs.

This clone was counted at least ten times. Trimming left V 2 bases short and J 2 bases short, with 8 bases between. This CDR3 is 14 amino acids long. Germline CDR1 MNHEY, CDR2 SVGAGI. Clones were read by immunoSEQ multiplex PCR, and TCRdb kept only the in-frame ones, dropping some. The data hold 100,000 to 150,000 clones, with about 70% observed a single time. Sequencing was carried out using peripheral blood. The chain joins TRBV6-5 to TRBJ2-3; tentatively, D is TRBD2 (5 bases). This clonotype was obtained from a woman in her 70s with acute or convalescent COVID-19. Here the CDR3 DNA reads TGTGCCAGCAGTTACCGACTACACACAGATACGCAGTATTTT. Protein product: CASSYRLHTDTQYF.